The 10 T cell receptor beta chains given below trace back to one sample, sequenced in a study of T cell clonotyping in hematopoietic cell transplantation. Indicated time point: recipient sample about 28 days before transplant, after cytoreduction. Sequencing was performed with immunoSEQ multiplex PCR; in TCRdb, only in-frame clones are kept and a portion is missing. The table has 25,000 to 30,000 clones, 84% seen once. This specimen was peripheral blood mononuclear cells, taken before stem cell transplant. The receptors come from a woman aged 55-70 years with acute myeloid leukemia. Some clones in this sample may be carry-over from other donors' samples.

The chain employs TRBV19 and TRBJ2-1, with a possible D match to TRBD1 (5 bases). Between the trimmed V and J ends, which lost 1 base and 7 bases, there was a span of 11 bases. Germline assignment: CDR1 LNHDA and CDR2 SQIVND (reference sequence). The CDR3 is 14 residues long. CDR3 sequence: CASSIVGARNEQFF. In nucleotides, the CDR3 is TGTGCCAGTAGTATAGTTGGGGCACGTAATGAGCAGTTCTTC.

CDR3 coding DNA: TGTGCCAGCAGCTTGGGACAGTCCCTTTCTTCCACCTTC. This translates into CASSLGQSLSSTF. The chain is built from TRBV7-2 and TRBJ1-2; 7 nucleotides match TRBD1. Germline loops: CDR1 SGHTA, CDR2 FQGNSA. This CDR3 is 13 amino acids long. J lost 13 bases, V lost 3 bases, and 11 bases had no gene match.

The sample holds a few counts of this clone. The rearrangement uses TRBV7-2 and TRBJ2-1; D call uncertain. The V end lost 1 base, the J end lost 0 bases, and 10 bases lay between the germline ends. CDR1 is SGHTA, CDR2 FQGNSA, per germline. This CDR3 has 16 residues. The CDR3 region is CASSLGPPSSYNEQFF. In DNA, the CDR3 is TGTGCCAGCAGCTTAGGACCCCCTAGCTCCTACAATGAGCAGTTCTTC.

This CDR3 is CASRRPGASYEQYF. CDR3 nucleotide sequence: TGTGCCAGCAGACGCCCGGGGGCCTCCTACGAGCAGTACTTC. The chain combines TRBV2 with TRBJ2-7, with D perhaps being TRBD1 or TRBD2 (6 bases each). CDR1 and CDR2 (germline): SNHLY, FYNNEI. This CDR3 has 14 residues. Trimming left V 6 bases short and J 0 bases short, with 12 bases between. The full variable domain, rest sourced from reference TRBV2 and TRBJ2-7, is EPEVTQTPSHQVTQMGQEVILRCVPISNHLYFYWYRQILGQKVEFLVSFYNNEISEKSEIFDDQFSVERPDGSNFTLKIRSTKLEDSAMYFCASRRPGASYEQYFGPGTRLTVT.

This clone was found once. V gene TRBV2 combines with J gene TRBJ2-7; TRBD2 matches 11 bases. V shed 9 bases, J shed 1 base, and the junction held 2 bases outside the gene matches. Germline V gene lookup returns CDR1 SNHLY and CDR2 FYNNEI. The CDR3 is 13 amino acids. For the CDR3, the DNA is TGTGCCAGGCGACTAGCGGGGTCCTACGAGCAGTACTTC. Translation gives CARRLAGSYEQYF.

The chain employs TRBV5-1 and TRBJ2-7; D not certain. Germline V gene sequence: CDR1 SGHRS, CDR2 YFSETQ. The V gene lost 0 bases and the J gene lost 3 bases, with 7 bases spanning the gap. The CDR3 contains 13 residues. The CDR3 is CASSLVGSYEQYF. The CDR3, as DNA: TGCGCCAGCAGCTTGGTAGGCAGCTACGAGCAGTACTTC. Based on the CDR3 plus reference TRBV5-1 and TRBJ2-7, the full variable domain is KAGVTQTPRYLIKTRGQQVTLSCSPISGHRSVSWYQQTPGQGLQFLFEYFSETQRNKGNFPGRFSGRQFSNSRSEMNVSTLELGDSALYLCASSLVGSYEQYFGPGTRLTVT.

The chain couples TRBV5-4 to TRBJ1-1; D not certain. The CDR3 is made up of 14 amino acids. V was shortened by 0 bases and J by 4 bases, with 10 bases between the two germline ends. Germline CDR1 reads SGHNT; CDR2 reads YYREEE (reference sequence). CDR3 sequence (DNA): TGTGCCAGCAGCTTGGCGTCCGGGAGCACTGAAGCTTTCTTT. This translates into CASSLASGSTEAFF.

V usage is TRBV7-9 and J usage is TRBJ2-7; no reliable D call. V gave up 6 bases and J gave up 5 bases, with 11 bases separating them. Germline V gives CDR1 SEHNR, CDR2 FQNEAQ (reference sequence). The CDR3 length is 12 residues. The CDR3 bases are TGTGCCAGCAGTTCCCACCCGGACGAGCAGTACTTC. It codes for CASSSHPDEQYF.

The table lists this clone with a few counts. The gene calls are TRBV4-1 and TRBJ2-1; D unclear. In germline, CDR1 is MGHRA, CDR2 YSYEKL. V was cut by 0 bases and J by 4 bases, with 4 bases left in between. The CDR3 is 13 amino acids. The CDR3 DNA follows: TGCGCCAGCAGCCAAGATCAGTACAATGAGCAGTTCTTC. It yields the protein CASSQDQYNEQFF.

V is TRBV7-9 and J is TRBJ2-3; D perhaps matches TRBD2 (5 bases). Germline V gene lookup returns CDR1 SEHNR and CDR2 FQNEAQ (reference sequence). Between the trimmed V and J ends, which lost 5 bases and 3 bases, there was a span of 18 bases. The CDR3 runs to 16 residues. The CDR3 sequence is CASSPRGGRATDTQYF. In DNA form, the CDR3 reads TGTGCCAGCAGCCCACGCGGCGGGCGGGCGACAGATACGCAGTATTTT. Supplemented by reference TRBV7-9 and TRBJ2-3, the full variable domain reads DTGVSQNPRHKITKRGQNVTFRCDPISEHNRLYWYRQTLGQGPEFLTYFQNEAQLEKSRLLSDRFSAERPKGSFSTLEIQRTEQGDSAMYLCASSPRGGRATDTQYFGPGTRLTVL.